The sequence of this T cell receptor beta chain was determined in a study of OX40 agonist ivuxolimab in advanced cancers. Looking at the study overall: Head and neck, renal cell, melanoma or hepatocellular carcinoma were the cancers that dose-escalation patients had.

Germline CDR1 is SGDLS and CDR2 is YYNGEE. This CDR3 is built from 14 residues. V shed 4 bases and J shed 4 bases, with 14 bases lying between them. TCRdb keeps only in-frame clones here, not all; method: immunoSEQ multiplex PCR. The table includes fewer than 70,000 clones, around 88% detected once. V is TRBV9 and J is TRBJ1-1, with no clear D. The TCR comes from an adult with an advanced solid tumor such as melanoma, head and neck, liver or kidney cancer. The sample was CD4+ or CD8+ T cells sorted from blood, taken in a trial of the OX40 agonist ivuxolimab. This chain's CDR3 is CASSPRTVSTEAFF. In nucleotides, the CDR3 is TGTGCCAGCAGCCCTCGAACAGTGAGCACTGAAGCTTTCTTT.